The sequence of this T cell receptor (beta chain) was determined in a study of cytomegalovirus exposure and HLA in healthy donors. Study results and caveats: Evidence from a later analysis indicated that most CMV-associated TCR beta chains looked HLA-restricted. Reports indicated that the classifier achieved high specificity and sensitivity in diagnosing cytomegalovirus status. Earlier analysis found most TCR beta V segments productive about 90% or about 30% of the time.

The CDR3 sequence is 13 residues long. Per the germline V gene, CDR1 is MNHEY and CDR2 is SMNVEV (reference sequence). V was trimmed by 4 bases and J by 1 base, leaving 6 bases between them. The PCR made use of 60 Vbeta and 13 Jbeta primers. The protocol was immunoSEQ multiplex PCR, while the TCRdb copy is restricted to in-frame clones and leaves out a portion. The table has 45,000 to 65,000 clones, about 82% seen once. Details on this clone: Its specificity is not known.

Sequencing was performed on PBMCs. This TCR came from a man younger than 40 in good health and CMV-seronegative. V gene TRBV27 combines with J gene TRBJ2-3; D unclear. The CDR3 coding sequence is TGTGCCAGCAGTTATCTCCGCACAGATACGCAGTATTTT. It encodes CASSYLRTDTQYF.